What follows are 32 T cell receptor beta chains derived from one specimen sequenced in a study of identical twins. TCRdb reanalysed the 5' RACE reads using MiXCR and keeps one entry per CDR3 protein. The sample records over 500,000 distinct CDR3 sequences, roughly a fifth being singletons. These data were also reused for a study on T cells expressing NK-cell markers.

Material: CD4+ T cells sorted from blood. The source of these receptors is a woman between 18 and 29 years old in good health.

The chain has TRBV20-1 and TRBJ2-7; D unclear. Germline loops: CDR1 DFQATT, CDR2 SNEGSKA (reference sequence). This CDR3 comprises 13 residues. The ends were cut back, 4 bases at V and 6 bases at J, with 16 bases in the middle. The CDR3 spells CSATLLNLSEQYF. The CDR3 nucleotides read TGCAGTGCTACCCTCCTGAATTTGTCCGAGCAGTACTTC.

The CDR3 spells CSADWEGLGNEQYF. Here the CDR3 DNA reads TGCAGTGCCGACTGGGAGGGCCTCGGAAACGAGCAGTACTTC. This chain uses TRBV20-1 with TRBJ2-7, with 7 bases matching TRBD2. This CDR3 is built from 14 residues. V lost 6 bases and J lost 5; bases outside the gene matches: 13. CDR1 and CDR2 from the germline V gene are DFQATT and SNEGSKA (reference sequence).

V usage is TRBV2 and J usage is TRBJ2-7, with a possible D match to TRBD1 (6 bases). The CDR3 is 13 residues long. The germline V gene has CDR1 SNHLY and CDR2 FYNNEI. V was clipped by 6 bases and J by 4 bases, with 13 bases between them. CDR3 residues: CASRVDRLYEQYF. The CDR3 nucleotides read TGTGCCAGCAGGGTGGACAGACTTTACGAGCAGTACTTC. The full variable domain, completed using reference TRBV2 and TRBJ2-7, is EPEVTQTPSHQVTQMGQEVILRCVPISNHLYFYWYRQILGQKVEFLVSFYNNEISEKSEIFDDQFSVERPDGSNFTLKIRSTKLEDSAMYFCASRVDRLYEQYFGPGTRLTVT.

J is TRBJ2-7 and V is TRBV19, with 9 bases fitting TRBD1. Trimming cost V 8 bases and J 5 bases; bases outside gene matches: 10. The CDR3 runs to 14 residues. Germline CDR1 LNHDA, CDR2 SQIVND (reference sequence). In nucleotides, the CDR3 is TGTGCCAGTGCACCGGGACAGGGAAAACACGAGCAGTACTTC. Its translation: CASAPGQGKHEQYF.

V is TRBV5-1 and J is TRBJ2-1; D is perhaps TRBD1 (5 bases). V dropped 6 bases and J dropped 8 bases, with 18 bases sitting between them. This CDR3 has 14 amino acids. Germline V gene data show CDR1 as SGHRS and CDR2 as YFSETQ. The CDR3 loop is CASTAGYQGDEQFF. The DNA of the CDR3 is TGCGCCAGCACAGCCGGGTACCAGGGCGATGAGCAGTTCTTC.

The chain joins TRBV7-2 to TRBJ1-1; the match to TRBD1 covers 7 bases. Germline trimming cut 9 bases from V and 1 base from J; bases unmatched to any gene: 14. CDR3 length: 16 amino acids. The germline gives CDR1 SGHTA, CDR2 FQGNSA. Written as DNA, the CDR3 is TGTGCCAGTTCGAACGGACAGGCTGTGGAGAACACTGAAGCTTTCTTT. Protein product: CASSNGQAVENTEAFF.

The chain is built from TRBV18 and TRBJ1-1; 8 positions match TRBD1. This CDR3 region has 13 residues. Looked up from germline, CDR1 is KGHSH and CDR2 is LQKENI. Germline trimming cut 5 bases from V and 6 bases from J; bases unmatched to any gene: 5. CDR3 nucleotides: TGTGCCAGCTCAGCCGGACAGGGCTCTGAAGCTTTCTTT. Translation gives CASSAGQGSEAFF.

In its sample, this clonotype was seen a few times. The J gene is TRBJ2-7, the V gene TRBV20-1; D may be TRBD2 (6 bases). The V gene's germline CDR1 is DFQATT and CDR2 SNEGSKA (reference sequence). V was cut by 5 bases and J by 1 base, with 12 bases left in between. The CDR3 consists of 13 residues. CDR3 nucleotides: TGCAGTGCTCGAAGCGGGTTGTCCTACGAGCAGTACTTC. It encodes CSARSGLSYEQYF.

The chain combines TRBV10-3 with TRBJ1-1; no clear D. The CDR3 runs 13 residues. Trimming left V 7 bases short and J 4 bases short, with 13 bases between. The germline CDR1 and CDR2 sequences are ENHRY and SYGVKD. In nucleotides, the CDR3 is TGTGCCATCACTACCACCCTTGGCACTGAAGCTTTCTTT. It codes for CAITTTLGTEAFF.

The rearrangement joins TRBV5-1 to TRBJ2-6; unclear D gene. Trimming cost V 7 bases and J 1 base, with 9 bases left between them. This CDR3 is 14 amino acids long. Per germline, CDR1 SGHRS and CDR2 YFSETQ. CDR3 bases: TGCGCCAGCCGTAATCCGTCTGGGGCCAACGTCCTGACTTTC. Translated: CASRNPSGANVLTF.

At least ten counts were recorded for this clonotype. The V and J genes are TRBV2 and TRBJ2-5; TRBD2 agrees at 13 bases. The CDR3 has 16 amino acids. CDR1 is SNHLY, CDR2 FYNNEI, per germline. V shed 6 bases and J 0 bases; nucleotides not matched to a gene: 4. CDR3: CASRLGLAGDQETQYF. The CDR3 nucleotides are TGTGCCAGCAGACTCGGACTAGCGGGGGACCAAGAGACCCAGTACTTC.

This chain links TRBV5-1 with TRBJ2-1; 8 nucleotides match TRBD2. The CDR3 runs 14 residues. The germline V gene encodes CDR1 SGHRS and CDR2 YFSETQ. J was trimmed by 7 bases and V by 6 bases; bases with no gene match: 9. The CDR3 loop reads CASMSGSGVNEQFF. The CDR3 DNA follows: TGCGCCAGCATGAGCGGGAGTGGTGTTAATGAGCAGTTCTTC.

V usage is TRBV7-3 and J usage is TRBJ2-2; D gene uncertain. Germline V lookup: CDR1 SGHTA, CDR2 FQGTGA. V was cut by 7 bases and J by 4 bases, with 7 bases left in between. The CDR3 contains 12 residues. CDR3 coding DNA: TGTGCCAGCACGCCGGGCACCGGGGAGCTGTTTTTT. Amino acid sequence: CASTPGTGELFF.

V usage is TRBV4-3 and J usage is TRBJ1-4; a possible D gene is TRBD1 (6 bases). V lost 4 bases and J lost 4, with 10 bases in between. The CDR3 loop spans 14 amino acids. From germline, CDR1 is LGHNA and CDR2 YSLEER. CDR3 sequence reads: CASSPGQYNEKLFF. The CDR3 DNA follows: TGCGCCAGCAGCCCAGGACAGTATAATGAAAAACTGTTTTTT.

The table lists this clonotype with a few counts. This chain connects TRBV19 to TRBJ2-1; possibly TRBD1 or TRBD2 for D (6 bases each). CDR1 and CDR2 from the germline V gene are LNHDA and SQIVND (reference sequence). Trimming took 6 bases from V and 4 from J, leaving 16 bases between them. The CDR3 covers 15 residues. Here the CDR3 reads CASRPGGRVYNEQFF. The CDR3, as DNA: TGTGCCAGTAGGCCCGGGGGCAGGGTGTACAATGAGCAGTTCTTC.

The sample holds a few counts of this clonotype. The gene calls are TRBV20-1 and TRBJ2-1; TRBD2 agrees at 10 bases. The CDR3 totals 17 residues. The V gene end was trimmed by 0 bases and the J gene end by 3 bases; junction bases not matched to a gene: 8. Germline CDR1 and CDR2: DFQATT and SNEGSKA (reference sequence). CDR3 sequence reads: CSAREVLAGNFYNEQFF. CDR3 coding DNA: TGCAGTGCTAGAGAAGTACTAGCGGGAAATTTCTACAATGAGCAGTTCTTC.

The CDR3 coding sequence is TGTGCCAGCAGCCGACAGGGATCCGTTGGGACCCAGTACTTC. This encodes CASSRQGSVGTQYF. The chain combines TRBV11-2 with TRBJ2-5; TRBD1 aligns across 7 bases. V was clipped by 5 bases and J by 7 bases; unmatched bases: 10. The V gene's germline CDR1 is SGHAT and CDR2 FQNNGV. CDR3 size: 14 residues.

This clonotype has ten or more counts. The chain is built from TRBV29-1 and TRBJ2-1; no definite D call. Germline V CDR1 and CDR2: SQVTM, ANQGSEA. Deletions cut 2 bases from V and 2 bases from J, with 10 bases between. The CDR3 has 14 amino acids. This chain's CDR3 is CSVEPARTYNEQFF. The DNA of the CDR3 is TGCAGCGTTGAACCCGCCAGGACCTACAATGAGCAGTTCTTC.

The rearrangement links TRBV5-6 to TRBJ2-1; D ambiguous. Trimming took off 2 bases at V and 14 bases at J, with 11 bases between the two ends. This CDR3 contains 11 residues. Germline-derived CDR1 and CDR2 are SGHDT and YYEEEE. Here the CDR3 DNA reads TGTGCCAGCAGCTTAGGGTATTCGGAGTTCTTC. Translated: CASSLGYSEFF. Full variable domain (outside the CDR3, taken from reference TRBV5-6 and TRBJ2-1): DAGVTQSPTHLIKTRGQQVTLRCSPKSGHDTVSWYQQALGQGPQFIFQYYEEEERQRGNFPDRFSGHQFPNYSSELNVNALLLGDSALYLCASSLGYSEFFGPGTRLTVL.

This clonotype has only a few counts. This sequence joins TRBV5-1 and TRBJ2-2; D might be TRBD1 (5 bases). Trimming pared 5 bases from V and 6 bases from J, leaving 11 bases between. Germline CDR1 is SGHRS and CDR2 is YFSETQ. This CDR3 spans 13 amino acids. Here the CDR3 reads CASRSQGPGELFF. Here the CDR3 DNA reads TGCGCCAGCAGATCGCAGGGCCCCGGGGAGCTGTTTTTT.

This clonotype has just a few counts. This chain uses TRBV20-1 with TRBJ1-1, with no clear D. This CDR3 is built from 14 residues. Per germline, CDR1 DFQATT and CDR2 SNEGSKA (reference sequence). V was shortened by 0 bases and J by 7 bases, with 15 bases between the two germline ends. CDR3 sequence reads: CSARDPIVDGEAFF. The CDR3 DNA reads TGCAGTGCTAGAGACCCCATAGTGGATGGTGAAGCTTTCTTT.

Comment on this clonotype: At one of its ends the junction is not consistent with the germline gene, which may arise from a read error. The CDR3 is CASSSPGTETQYF. In nucleotides, the CDR3 is TGTGCTAGCAGCTCCCCCGGTACAGAGACCCAGTACTTC. The rearrangement links TRBV7-7 to TRBJ2-5; no firm D call. Germline-derived CDR1 and CDR2 are SSHAT and FNYEAQ (reference sequence). The CDR3 contains 13 residues.

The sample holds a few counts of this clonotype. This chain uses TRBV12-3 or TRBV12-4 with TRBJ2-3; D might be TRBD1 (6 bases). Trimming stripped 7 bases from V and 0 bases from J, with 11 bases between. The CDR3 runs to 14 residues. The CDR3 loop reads CASKVGASTDTQYF. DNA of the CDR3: TGTGCCAGCAAGGTGGGGGCTAGCACAGATACGCAGTATTTT.

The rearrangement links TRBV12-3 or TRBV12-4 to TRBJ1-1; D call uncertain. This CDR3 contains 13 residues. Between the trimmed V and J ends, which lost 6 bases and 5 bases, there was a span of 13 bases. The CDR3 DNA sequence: TGTGCCAGCAGCGGCCTCGCGGAGACTGAAGCTTTCTTT. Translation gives CASSGLAETEAFF.

CDR3 coding DNA: TGTGCCAGCAGGGGACAGCCCCAAGAGACCCAGTACTTC. It translates to CASRGQPQETQYF. This chain uses TRBV6-1 with TRBJ2-5, with 7 bases lining up with TRBD1. With V trimmed by 6 bases and J by 1 base, 2 bases remained unmatched. Germline CDR1 MNHNS, CDR2 SASEGT. The CDR3 covers 13 residues.

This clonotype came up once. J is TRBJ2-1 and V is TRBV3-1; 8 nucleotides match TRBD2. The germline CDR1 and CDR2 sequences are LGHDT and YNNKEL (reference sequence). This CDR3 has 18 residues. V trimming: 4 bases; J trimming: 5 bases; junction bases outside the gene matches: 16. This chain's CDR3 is CASSLWGSGGGRHNEQFF. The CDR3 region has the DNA TGTGCCAGCAGCCTTTGGGGCAGCGGGGGAGGAAGACACAATGAGCAGTTCTTC.

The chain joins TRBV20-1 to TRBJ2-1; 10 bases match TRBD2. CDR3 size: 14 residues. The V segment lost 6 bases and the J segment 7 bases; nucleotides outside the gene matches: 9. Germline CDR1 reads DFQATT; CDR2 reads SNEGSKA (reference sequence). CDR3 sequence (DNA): TGCAGTGCGGTAGCGGGGGGAGGTTGGAATGAGCAGTTCTTC. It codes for CSAVAGGGWNEQFF.

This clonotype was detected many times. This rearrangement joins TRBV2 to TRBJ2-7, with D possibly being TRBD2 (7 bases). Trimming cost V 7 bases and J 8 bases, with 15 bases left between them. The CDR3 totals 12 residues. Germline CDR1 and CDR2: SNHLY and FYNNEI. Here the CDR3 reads CASIAGAAKQYF. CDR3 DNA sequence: TGTGCCAGCATTGCGGGGGCAGCGAAGCAGTACTTC.

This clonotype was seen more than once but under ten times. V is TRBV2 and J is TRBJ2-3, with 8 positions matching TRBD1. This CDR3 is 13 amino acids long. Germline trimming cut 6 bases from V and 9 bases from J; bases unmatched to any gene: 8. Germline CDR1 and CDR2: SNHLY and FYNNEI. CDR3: CASSGWTGSTQYF. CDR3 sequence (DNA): TGTGCCAGCAGCGGTTGGACAGGGTCAACGCAGTATTTT. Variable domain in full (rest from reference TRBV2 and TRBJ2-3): EPEVTQTPSHQVTQMGQEVILRCVPISNHLYFYWYRQILGQKVEFLVSFYNNEISEKSEIFDDQFSVERPDGSNFTLKIRSTKLEDSAMYFCASSGWTGSTQYFGPGTRLTVL.

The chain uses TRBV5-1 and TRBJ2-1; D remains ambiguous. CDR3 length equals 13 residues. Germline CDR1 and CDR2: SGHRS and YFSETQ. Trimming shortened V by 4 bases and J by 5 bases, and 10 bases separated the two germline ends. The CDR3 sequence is CASSPDPDNEQFF. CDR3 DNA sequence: TGCGCCAGCAGCCCGGATCCAGACAATGAGCAGTTCTTC.

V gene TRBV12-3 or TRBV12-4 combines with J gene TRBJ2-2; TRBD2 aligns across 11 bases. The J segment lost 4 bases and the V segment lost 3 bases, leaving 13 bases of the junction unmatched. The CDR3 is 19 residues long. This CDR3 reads CASSLEGLAVWRGTGELFF. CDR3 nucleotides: TGTGCCAGCAGTTTGGAGGGACTAGCGGTATGGAGGGGCACCGGGGAGCTGTTTTTT.

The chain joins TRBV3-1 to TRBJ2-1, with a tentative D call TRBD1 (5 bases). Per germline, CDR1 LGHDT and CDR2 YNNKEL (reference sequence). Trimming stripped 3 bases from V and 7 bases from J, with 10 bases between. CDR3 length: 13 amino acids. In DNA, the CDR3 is TGTGCCAGCAGCCAGGGCAGGGCGAATGAGCAGTTCTTC. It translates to CASSQGRANEQFF.